A single sample gave rise to the 16 T cell receptor beta chains below, sequenced in a study of Ad26.COV2.S vaccination and SARS-CoV-2 variants. As for treatment: about 20 received Ad26.COV2.S at low or high dose, single or two shots; 5 received placebo; per-sample allocation not given. Following the first vaccine or placebo injection, samples were taken on day 63. Assay used: immunoSEQ multiplex PCR; TCRdb lists only in-frame clones, some missing. The table shows some 480,000 clones, with approximately 88% occurring only once. Specimen: peripheral blood, collected in a trial of Ad26.COV2.S vaccine versus placebo. The receptors were sampled from a person aged 18 to 65 who received the Ad26.COV2.S COVID-19 vaccine or a placebo.

The chain joins TRBV19 to TRBJ2-1; D is unresolved. Trimming stripped 4 bases from V and 10 bases from J, with 11 bases between. The germline V gene encodes CDR1 LNHDA and CDR2 SQIVND (reference sequence). The CDR3 sequence is 12 residues long. CDR3 sequence: CASSTPRWEQFF. CDR3 nucleotide sequence: TGTGCCAGTAGTACCCCCCGCTGGGAGCAGTTCTTC.

The chain recombines TRBV3-1 (or the pseudogene TRBV3-2) with TRBJ1-3, with 7 bases aligning to TRBD1. With 3 bases clipped from V and 3 bases from J, the junction kept 5 bases outside the gene matches. The germline V gene has CDR1 LGHDT and CDR2 YNNKEL (reference sequence). This CDR3 region has 15 residues. The CDR3 nucleotides read TGTGCCAGCAGCCAGAACCGGGACAGTGGAAACACCATATATTTT. This sequence encodes CASSQNRDSGNTIYF.

This rearrangement joins TRBV2 to TRBJ2-5; TRBD1 agrees at 7 bases. V lost 3 bases to trimming and J lost 2 bases; unmatched junction nucleotides: 0. CDR1 SNHLY and CDR2 FYNNEI come from the germline V gene. The CDR3 is 13 residues long. The CDR3 nucleotides are TGTGCCAGCAGTGAGGGACAGCAAGAGACCCAGTACTTC. Protein: CASSEGQQETQYF.

In DNA, the CDR3 is TGTGCCAGCAGTTTAACCGGGCCCAGCTCCTACAATGAGCAGTTCTTC. It translates to CASSLTGPSSYNEQFF. The genes are TRBV28 and TRBJ2-1; D gene ambiguous. Trimming took off 2 bases at V and 0 bases at J, with 11 bases between the two ends. This CDR3 contains 16 residues. Germline lookup yields CDR1 MDHEN and CDR2 SYDVKM. Together with reference TRBV28 and TRBJ2-1, the CDR3 gives the full variable domain: DVKVTQSSRYLVKRTGEKVFLECVQDMDHENMFWYRQDPGLGLRLIYFSYDVKMKEKGDIPEGYSVSREKKERFSLILESASTNQTSMYLCASSLTGPSSYNEQFFGPGTRLTVL.

The chain carries TRBV19 and TRBJ2-1; 7 nucleotides match TRBD2. The ends lost 7 bases at V and 0 bases at J; junction bases unmatched: 9. This CDR3 region has 16 residues. In germline, CDR1 is LNHDA, CDR2 SQIVND (reference sequence). The CDR3 is CASNDLGGSSYNEQFF. CDR3 in DNA: TGTGCCAGTAACGATCTGGGCGGGAGCTCCTACAATGAGCAGTTCTTC.

The rearrangement uses TRBV5-1 and TRBJ2-2; 7 bases align to TRBD2. The CDR3 loop spans 17 amino acids. The germline V gene encodes CDR1 SGHRS and CDR2 YFSETQ. Trimming cost V 0 bases and J 3 bases; bases outside gene matches: 8. The CDR3 region has the DNA TGCGCCAGCAGCTTGGTGTTTGCTAGCGGCTACACCGGGGAGCTGTTTTTT. It encodes CASSLVFASGYTGELFF.

CDR3 nucleotides: TGTGCCAGCACTCCCTCGGGACTAACTAACAATGAGCAGTTCTTC. This translates into CASTPSGLTNNEQFF. The chain links TRBV5-4 to TRBJ2-1; 7 bases match TRBD2. V lost 6 bases to trimming and J lost 5 bases; unmatched junction nucleotides: 11. Per germline, CDR1 SGHNT and CDR2 YYREEE (reference sequence). This CDR3 spans 15 amino acids. The full variable domain, its missing parts supplied by reference TRBV5-4 and TRBJ2-1, is ETGVTQSPTHLIKTRGQQVTLRCSSQSGHNTVSWYQQALGQGPQFIFQYYREEENGRGNFPPRFSGLQFPNYSSELNVNALELDDSALYLCASTPSGLTNNEQFFGPGTRLTVL.

The chain has TRBV9 and TRBJ2-2, with 8 bases matching TRBD2. J was trimmed by 9 bases and V by 1 base; bases with no gene match: 11. The CDR3 runs 16 residues. In germline, CDR1 is SGDLS, CDR2 YYNGEE. The chain's CDR3 is CASSVRGAGGSRELFF. As DNA, the CDR3 is TGTGCCAGCAGCGTACGGGGGGCGGGAGGCAGCCGGGAGCTGTTTTTT.

The V call is TRBV9, the J call TRBJ2-3; 9 bases match TRBD2. Germline CDR1 SGDLS, CDR2 YYNGEE. This CDR3 is 16 amino acids long. After removal of 1 base from V and 6 bases from J, the junction contained 9 bases not matched to a gene. CDR3 protein: CASSVSLAGLLDTQYF. Written as DNA, the CDR3 is TGTGCCAGCAGCGTATCTCTAGCGGGGTTATTGGATACGCAGTATTTT. The full variable domain, in which reference TRBV9 and TRBJ2-3 provide the parts outside the CDR3, is DSGVTQTPKHLITATGQRVTLRCSPRSGDLSVYWYQQSLDQGLQFLIQYYNGEERAKGNILERFSAQQFPDLHSELNLSSLELGDSALYFCASSVSLAGLLDTQYFGPGTRLTVL.

CDR3 nucleotide sequence: TGTGCCAGCAGCCCCGACCGGTGGGATGGGGACACCGGGGAGCTGTTTTTT. This gives the protein CASSPDRWDGDTGELFF. The gene calls are TRBV7-3 and TRBJ2-2; D is ambiguous. The CDR3 sequence is 17 residues long. Germline loops: CDR1 SGHTA, CDR2 FQGTGA. Between the trimmed V and J ends, which lost 5 bases and 3 bases, there was a span of 19 bases.

The chain employs TRBV6-5 and TRBJ2-5, with TRBD1 as a possible D gene (6 bases). V lost 6 bases and J lost 0, with 11 bases in between. The CDR3 spans 14 residues. From germline, CDR1 is MNHEY and CDR2 SVGAGI. The CDR3 loop reads CASRHQGNQETQYF. DNA of the CDR3: TGTGCCAGCAGGCATCAGGGGAACCAAGAGACCCAGTACTTC.

The chain employs TRBV27 and TRBJ2-3; no clear D. Germline V gene lookup returns CDR1 MNHEY and CDR2 SMNVEV (reference sequence). The ends were cut back, 8 bases at V and 4 bases at J, with 22 bases in the middle. The CDR3 runs to 16 residues. The CDR3 DNA reads TGTGCCAGCTCCTGGTCAGCTCTGGCCTTATCAGATACGCAGTATTTT. Its protein is CASSWSALALSDTQYF.

This clone is a singleton in its sample. The J gene is TRBJ2-2, the V gene TRBV14; 16 bases map to TRBD2. V trimming: 3 bases; J trimming: 4 bases; junction bases outside the gene matches: 8. Germline CDR1 reads SGHDN; CDR2 reads FVKESK. This CDR3 is 19 amino acids long. CDR3 protein: CASSHPGTSGRAVTGELFF. The CDR3 nucleotides are TGTGCCAGCAGCCACCCCGGGACTAGCGGGAGGGCCGTCACCGGGGAGCTGTTTTTT.

The V and J genes are TRBV3-1 (or the pseudogene TRBV3-2) and TRBJ1-1, with no clear D. The CDR3 loop spans 12 amino acids. Trimming shortened V by 4 bases and J by 1 base, and 4 bases separated the two germline ends. CDR1 is LGHDT, CDR2 YNNKEL, per germline (reference sequence). The CDR3 coding sequence is TGTGCCAGCAGCCCAGGGAACACTGAAGCTTTCTTT. Encoded protein: CASSPGNTEAFF.

Of note for this clone: Other nucleotide sequences in the sample specify the same CDR3. The rearrangement uses TRBV19 and TRBJ1-5, with D possibly matching TRBD1 (5 bases). V was cut by 5 bases and J by 7 bases, with 6 bases left in between. This CDR3 is built from 11 residues. CDR1 and CDR2 from the germline V gene are LNHDA and SQIVND (reference sequence). For the CDR3, the DNA is TGTGCCAGTAGTGGGGGACAGCCCCAGCATTTT. Translation: CASSGGQPQHF.

The chain has TRBV6-5 and TRBJ1-2; D is undetermined. The V end lost 0 bases, the J end lost 8 bases, and 16 bases lay between the germline ends. Germline assignment: CDR1 MNHEY and CDR2 SVGAGI. The length of the CDR3 is 15 residues. The CDR3 DNA follows: TGTGCCAGCAGTTACTCGCAAGATAGGGCGCGGGGCTACACCTTC. As protein: CASSYSQDRARGYTF.